The TCR beta chain described here comes from a study of cytomegalovirus exposure and HLA in healthy donors. Per the germline V gene, CDR1 is MDHEN and CDR2 is SYDVKM. CDR3 length: 14 residues. V lost 6 bases, J lost 4 bases, and 0 bases stayed unmatched. Worth noting for this clone: Antigen: not known.

Study results and limitations: It was found in a later analysis that first-cohort TCR clusters tended to co-occur in the 120 validation repertoires. According to the study, 150 to 200 TCR beta chains were cytomegalovirus-associated.

Using immunoSEQ multiplex PCR, the repertoire was profiled, and TCRdb retains in-frame clones only, with some absent. Of about 120,000 clones listed, over 65% are singletons. What was sequenced was PBMCs. This receptor was identified in a woman younger than 45 in good health and CMV-seronegative. The rearrangement joins TRBV28 to TRBJ2-1, with 13 bases matching TRBD2. CDR3 in amino acids: CASRGLAGYNEQFF. CDR3 sequence (DNA): TGTGCCAGCAGGGGACTAGCGGGGTACAATGAGCAGTTCTTC.